One sample yielded the 5 T cell receptor beta chains listed below, sequenced in a study of blood T cell repertoires in COVID-19. The assay was immunoSEQ multiplex PCR, and TCRdb's table has in-frame clones only and misses some. The data hold approximately 350,000 clones, with approximately 84% observed a single time. Specimen: PBMCs or T cells enriched from blood (not recorded which). The receptors derive from a woman aged 25 to 39 who had recovered from COVID-19.

This chain links TRBV3-1 (or the pseudogene TRBV3-2) with TRBJ2-5, with 7 bases lining up with TRBD1. V was pared by 7 bases and J by 5 bases, with 10 bases of the junction left unmatched. CDR1 is LGHDT and CDR2 is YNNKEL in the germline V gene (reference sequence). This CDR3 is 14 amino acids long. The CDR3 region has the DNA TGTGCCAGCAATCCCCGAGACAGGGAGGAGACCCAGTACTTC. Its protein is CASNPRDREETQYF.

This clone was recorded a few times. The chain employs TRBV30 and TRBJ2-1; the match to TRBD1 covers 7 bases. Germline V gene sequence: CDR1 GTSNPN, CDR2 SVGIG (reference sequence). V lost 7 bases to trimming and J lost 2 bases; unmatched junction nucleotides: 11. The length of the CDR3 is 15 residues. The CDR3 coding sequence is TGTGCCTACCTGACAGGGATAGTAACCTACAATGAGCAGTTCTTC. Protein sequence: CAYLTGIVTYNEQFF.

The chain carries TRBV3-1 (or the pseudogene TRBV3-2) and TRBJ1-4, with D unresolved. The CDR3 has 17 amino acids. From germline, CDR1 is LGHDT and CDR2 YNNKEL (reference sequence). V was trimmed by 0 bases and J by 2 bases, leaving 13 bases between them. The DNA for the CDR3 is TGTGCCAGCAGCCAAGAGGGCATGGCCGCCACTAATGAAAAACTGTTTTTT. It specifies CASSQEGMAATNEKLFF.

The chain employs TRBV27 and TRBJ1-1; D ambiguous. The CDR3 loop spans 13 amino acids. The V gene's germline CDR1 is MNHEY and CDR2 SMNVEV (reference sequence). Trimming removed 0 bases at V and 1 base at J, with 3 bases between. This CDR3 is CASSLSRNTEAFF. The CDR3, as DNA: TGTGCCAGCAGTTTATCCAGGAACACTGAAGCTTTCTTT.

Concerning this clone itself: One end of the junction does not line up with germline, which may come from a read error. The gene calls are TRBV11-3 and TRBJ2-7; unclear D gene. The CDR3 covers 10 residues. CDR1 and CDR2 (germline): SGHNT, YENEEA. The CDR3 bases are TGTGCCAGCAGCTTAAACTCCCCCCACTTC. Encoded protein: CASSLNSPHF.